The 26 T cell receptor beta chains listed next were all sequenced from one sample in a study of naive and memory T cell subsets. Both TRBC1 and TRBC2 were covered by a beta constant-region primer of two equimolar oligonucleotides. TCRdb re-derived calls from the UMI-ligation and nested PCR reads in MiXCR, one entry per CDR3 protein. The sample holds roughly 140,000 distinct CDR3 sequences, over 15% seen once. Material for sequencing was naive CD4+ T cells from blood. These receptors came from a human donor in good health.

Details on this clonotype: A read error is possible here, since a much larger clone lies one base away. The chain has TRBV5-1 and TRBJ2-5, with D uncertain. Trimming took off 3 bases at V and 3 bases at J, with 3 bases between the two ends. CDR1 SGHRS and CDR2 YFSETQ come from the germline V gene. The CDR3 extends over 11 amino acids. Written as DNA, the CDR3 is TGCGCCAGCAGCTGGGAAGAGACCCAGTACTTC. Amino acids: CASSWEETQYF.

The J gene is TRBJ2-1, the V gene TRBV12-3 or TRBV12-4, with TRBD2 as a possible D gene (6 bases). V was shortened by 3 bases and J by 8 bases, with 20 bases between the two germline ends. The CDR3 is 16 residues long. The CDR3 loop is CASSFGGLNSFDEQFF. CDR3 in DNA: TGTGCCAGCAGTTTTGGCGGACTAAATTCCTTCGATGAGCAGTTCTTC.

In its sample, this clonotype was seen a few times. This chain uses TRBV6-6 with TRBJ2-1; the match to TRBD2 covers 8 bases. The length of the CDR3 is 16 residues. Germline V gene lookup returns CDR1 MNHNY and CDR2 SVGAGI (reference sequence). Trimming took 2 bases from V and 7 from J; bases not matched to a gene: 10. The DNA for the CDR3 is TGTGCCAGCAGTTACCCCGGGACTAGGAGGGTGAATGAGCAGTTCTTC. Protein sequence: CASSYPGTRRVNEQFF.

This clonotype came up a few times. The CDR3 sequence: CASYLDQGSYEQYF. The CDR3 DNA is TGTGCCAGCTACTTGGATCAGGGGTCTTACGAGCAGTACTTC. The V and J genes are TRBV2 and TRBJ2-7; maybe TRBD1 (6 bases). The V end lost 8 bases, the J end lost 4 bases, and 18 bases lay between the germline ends. The CDR3 spans 14 residues. Germline loops: CDR1 SNHLY, CDR2 FYNNEI.

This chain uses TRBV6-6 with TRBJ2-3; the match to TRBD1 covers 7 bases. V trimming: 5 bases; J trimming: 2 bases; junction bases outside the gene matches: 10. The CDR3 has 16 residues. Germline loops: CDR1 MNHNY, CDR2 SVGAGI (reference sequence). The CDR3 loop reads CASSPLRGPNTDTQYF. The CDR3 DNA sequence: TGTGCCAGCAGTCCCCTGAGGGGGCCGAACACAGATACGCAGTATTTT.

CDR3 loop: CASSLTGNVPDTQYF. The CDR3 DNA is TGCGCCAGCAGCTTAACAGGGAACGTGCCAGATACGCAGTATTTT. The chain is built from TRBV4-1 and TRBJ2-3; D perhaps matches TRBD1 (6 bases). CDR3 length equals 15 residues. Germline CDR1 is MGHRA and CDR2 is YSYEKL. Trimming cost V 5 bases and J 4 bases, with 16 bases left between them.

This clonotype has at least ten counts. DNA of the CDR3: TGCAGCGTACGGCGGGAGATCAATGAGCAGTTCTTC. Its translation is CSVRREINEQFF. The chain recombines TRBV29-1 with TRBJ2-1; 7 bases line up with TRBD2. Per the germline V gene, CDR1 is SQVTM and CDR2 is ANQGSEA. V lost 6 bases and J lost 6; bases outside the gene matches: 5. The CDR3 loop spans 12 amino acids.

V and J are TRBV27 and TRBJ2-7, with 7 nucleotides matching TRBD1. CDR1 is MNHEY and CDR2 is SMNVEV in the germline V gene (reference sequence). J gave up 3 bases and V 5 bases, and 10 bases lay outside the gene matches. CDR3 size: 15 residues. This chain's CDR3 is CASSPERGRCYEQYF. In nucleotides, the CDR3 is TGTGCCAGCAGTCCCGAGAGGGGGCGCTGCTACGAGCAGTACTTC.

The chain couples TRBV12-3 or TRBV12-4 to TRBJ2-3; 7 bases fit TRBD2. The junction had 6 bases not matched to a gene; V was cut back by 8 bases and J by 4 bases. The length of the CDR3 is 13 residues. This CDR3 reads CASAAGVPDTQYF. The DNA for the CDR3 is TGTGCCAGCGCGGCGGGAGTACCAGATACGCAGTATTTT.

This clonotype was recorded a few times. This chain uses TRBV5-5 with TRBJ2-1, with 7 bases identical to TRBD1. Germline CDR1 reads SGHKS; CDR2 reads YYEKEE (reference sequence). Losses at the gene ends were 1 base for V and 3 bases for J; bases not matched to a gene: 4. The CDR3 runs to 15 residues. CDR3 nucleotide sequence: TGTGCCAGCAGCTTGTCGGGACAGATCTACAATGAGCAGTTCTTC. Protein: CASSLSGQIYNEQFF.

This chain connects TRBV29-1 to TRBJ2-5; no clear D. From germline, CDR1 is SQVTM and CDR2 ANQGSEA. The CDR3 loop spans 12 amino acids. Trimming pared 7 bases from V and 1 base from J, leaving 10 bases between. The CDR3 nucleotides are TGCAGCGAGGTGGGGTTCCAAGAGACCCAGTACTTC. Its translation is CSEVGFQETQYF.

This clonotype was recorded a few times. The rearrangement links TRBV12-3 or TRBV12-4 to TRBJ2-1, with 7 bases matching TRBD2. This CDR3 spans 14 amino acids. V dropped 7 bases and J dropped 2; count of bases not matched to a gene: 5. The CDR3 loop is CASTLSGTYNEQFF. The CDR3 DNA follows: TGTGCCAGCACCTTAAGCGGGACCTACAATGAGCAGTTCTTC.

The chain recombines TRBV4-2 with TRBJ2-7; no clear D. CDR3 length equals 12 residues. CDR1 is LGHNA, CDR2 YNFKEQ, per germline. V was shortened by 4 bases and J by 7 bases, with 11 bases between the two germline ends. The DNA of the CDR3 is TGTGCCAGCAGCCTTCCTATCGGGGAGCAGTACTTC. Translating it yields CASSLPIGEQYF.

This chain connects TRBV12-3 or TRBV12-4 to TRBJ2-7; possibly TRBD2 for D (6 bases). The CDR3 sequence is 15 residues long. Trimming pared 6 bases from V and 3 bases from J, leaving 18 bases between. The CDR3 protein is CASRSYTGGNYEQYF. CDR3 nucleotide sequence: TGTGCCAGCAGGTCATACACGGGCGGGAACTACGAGCAGTACTTC.

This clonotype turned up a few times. CDR3 loop: CASSLESSGYGTQYF. The CDR3, as DNA: TGCGCCAGCAGCTTGGAATCTAGCGGGTACGGGACCCAGTACTTC. The rearrangement links TRBV5-1 to TRBJ2-5; 8 bases map to TRBD2. Germline values: CDR1 SGHRS, CDR2 YFSETQ. This CDR3 comprises 15 residues. The V gene end was trimmed by 0 bases and the J gene end by 7 bases; junction bases not matched to a gene: 8.

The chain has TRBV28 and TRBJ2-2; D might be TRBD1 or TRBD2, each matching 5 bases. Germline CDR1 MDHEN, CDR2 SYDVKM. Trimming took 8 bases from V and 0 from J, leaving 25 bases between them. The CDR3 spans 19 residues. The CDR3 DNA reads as TGTGCCAGCTATCCATCGCGCGGGTCAGGGCCATCGAACACCGGGGAGCTGTTTTTT. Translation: CASYPSRGSGPSNTGELFF.

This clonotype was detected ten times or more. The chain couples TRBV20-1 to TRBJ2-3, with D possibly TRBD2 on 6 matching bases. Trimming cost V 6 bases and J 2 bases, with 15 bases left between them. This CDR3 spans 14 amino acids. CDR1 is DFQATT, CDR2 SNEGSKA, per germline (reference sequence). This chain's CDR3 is CSAGKSGYTDTQYF. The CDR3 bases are TGCAGTGCGGGCAAAAGCGGGTACACAGATACGCAGTATTTT.

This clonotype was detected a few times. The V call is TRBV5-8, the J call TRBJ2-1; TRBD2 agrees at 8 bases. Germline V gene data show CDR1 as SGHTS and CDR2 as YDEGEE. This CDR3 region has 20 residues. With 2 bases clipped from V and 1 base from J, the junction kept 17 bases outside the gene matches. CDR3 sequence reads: CASSLAIVLAGRTSYNEQFF. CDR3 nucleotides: TGTGCCAGCAGCTTAGCGATTGTGCTAGCGGGTCGGACATCCTACAATGAGCAGTTCTTC.

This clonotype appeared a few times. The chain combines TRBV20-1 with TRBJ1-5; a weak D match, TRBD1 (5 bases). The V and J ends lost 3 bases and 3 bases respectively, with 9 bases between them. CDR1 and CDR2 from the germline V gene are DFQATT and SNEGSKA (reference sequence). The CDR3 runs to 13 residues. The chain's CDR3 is CSARYGANQPQHF. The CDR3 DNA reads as TGCAGTGCTAGGTACGGGGCCAATCAGCCCCAGCATTTT.

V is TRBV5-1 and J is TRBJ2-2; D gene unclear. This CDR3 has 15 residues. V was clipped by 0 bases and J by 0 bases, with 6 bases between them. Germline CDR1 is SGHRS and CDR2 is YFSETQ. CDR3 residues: CASSLAATNTGELFF. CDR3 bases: TGCGCCAGCAGCTTGGCAGCGACGAACACCGGGGAGCTGTTTTTT.

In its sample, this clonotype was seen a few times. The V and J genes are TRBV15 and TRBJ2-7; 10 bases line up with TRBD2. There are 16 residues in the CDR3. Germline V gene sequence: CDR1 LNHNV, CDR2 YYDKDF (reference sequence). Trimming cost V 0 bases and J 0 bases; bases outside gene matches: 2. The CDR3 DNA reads TGTGCCACCAGCAGAGAGGCTAGCGGGAGCTCCTACGAGCAGTACTTC. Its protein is CATSREASGSSYEQYF.

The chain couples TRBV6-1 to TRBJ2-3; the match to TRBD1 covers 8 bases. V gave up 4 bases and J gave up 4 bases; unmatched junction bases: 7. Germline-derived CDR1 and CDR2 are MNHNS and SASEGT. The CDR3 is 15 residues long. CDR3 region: CASSGFGQGADTQYF. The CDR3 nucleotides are TGTGCCAGCAGTGGCTTTGGACAGGGCGCAGATACGCAGTATTTT.

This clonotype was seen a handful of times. DNA of the CDR3: TGTGCCAGCAGTTACTCACCGGGACAGGGAGGTCATACCTTC. Encoded protein: CASSYSPGQGGHTF. V usage is TRBV6-5 and J usage is TRBJ1-2, with 9 nucleotides matching TRBD1. V shed 0 bases and J 14 bases; nucleotides not matched to a gene: 10. The CDR3 extends over 14 amino acids. Germline CDR1 is MNHEY and CDR2 is SVGAGI.

CDR3 DNA: TGTGCCATCAGTAAGCGGGAGGACGAGACCCAGTACTTC. Protein sequence: CAISKREDETQYF. The genes are TRBV10-3 and TRBJ2-5; TRBD2 aligns across 9 bases. This CDR3 has 13 residues. Germline-derived CDR1 and CDR2 are ENHRY and SYGVKD. The trim removed 5 bases at V and 5 bases at J, leaving 3 bases unmatched.

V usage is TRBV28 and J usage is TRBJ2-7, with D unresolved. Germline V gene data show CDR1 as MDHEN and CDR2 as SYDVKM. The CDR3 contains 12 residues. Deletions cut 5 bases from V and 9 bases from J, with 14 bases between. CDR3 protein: CASSNLEKGQYF. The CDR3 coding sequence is TGTGCCAGCAGTAACTTAGAGAAGGGGCAGTACTTC.

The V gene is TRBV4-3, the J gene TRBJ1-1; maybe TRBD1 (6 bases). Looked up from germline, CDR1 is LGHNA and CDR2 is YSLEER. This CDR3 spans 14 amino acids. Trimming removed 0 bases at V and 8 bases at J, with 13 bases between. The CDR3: CASSQDPWTVEAFF. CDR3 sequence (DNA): TGCGCCAGCAGCCAAGATCCCTGGACAGTCGAAGCTTTCTTT.